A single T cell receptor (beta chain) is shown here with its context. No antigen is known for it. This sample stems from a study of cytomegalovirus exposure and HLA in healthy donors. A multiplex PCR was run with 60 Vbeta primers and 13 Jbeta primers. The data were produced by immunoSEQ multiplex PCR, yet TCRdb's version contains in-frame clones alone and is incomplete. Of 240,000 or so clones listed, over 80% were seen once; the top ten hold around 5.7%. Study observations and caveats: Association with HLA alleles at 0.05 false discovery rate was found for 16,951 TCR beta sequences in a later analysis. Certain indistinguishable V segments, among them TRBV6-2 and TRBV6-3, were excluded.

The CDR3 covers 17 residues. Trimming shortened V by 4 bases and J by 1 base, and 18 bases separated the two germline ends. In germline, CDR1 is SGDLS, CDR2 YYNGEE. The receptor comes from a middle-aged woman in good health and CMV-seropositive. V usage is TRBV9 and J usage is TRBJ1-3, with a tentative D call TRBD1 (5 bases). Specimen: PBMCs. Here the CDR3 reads CASSREGRGLSGNTIYF. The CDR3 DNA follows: TGTGCCAGCAGCCGCGAGGGGAGGGGTTTATCTGGAAACACCATATATTTT.